A single sample gave rise to the 27 T cell receptor beta chains below, sequenced in a study of blood T cell repertoires in COVID-19. Clones were read by immunoSEQ multiplex PCR, and TCRdb kept only the in-frame ones, dropping some. There are about 190,000 clones in the sample; roughly 84% occur only once, and 3% to 3.5% lies in the top ten. What was sequenced was PBMCs or T cells enriched from blood (not recorded which). Receptor source: a young woman who had been exposed to COVID-19.

V and J are TRBV6-6 and TRBJ1-2; D remains ambiguous. Between the trimmed V and J ends, which lost 2 bases and 5 bases, there was a span of 9 bases. Germline values: CDR1 MNHNY, CDR2 SVGAGI (reference sequence). There are 13 residues in the CDR3. DNA of the CDR3: TGTGCCAGCAGTTACGAAAGGCGGTATGGCTACACCTTC. Its translation is CASSYERRYGYTF.

This clone was counted a single time. This chain links TRBV4-1 with TRBJ1-1, with 11 bases fitting TRBD1. The CDR3 totals 17 residues. The V and J ends lost 3 bases and 2 bases, in that order; junction bases with no gene match: 8. Looked up from germline, CDR1 is MGHRA and CDR2 is YSYEKL. CDR3 region: CASSHLPGQGVNTEAFF. The DNA of the CDR3 is TGCGCCAGCAGCCATTTACCGGGACAGGGGGTAAACACTGAAGCTTTCTTT.

The V and J genes are TRBV11-2 and TRBJ1-5; the D is unclear. The germline CDR1 and CDR2 sequences are SGHAT and FQNNGV. Deletions cut 2 bases from V and 6 bases from J, with 20 bases between. The CDR3 extends over 17 amino acids. This chain's CDR3 is CASSLFWVLRGGQPQHF. The CDR3 DNA reads as TGTGCCAGCAGCTTATTCTGGGTGCTACGGGGAGGTCAGCCCCAGCATTTT.

The V call is TRBV4-2, the J call TRBJ2-2; D remains ambiguous. Germline loops: CDR1 LGHNA, CDR2 YNFKEQ. The CDR3 is 12 amino acids. With 3 bases removed from V and 7 bases from J, the gap between germline ends came to 6 bases. The CDR3 DNA reads as TGTGCCAGCAGCCAGAGGTTCGGGGAGCTGTTTTTT. Translated: CASSQRFGELFF.

The chain joins TRBV7-2 to TRBJ1-3; possibly TRBD1 for D (5 bases). Trimming cost V 5 bases and J 1 base, with 15 bases left between them. Germline CDR1 SGHTA, CDR2 FQGNSA. The CDR3 is 16 residues long. The CDR3 loop is CASSPRSGGSGNTIYF. CDR3 nucleotide sequence: TGTGCCAGCAGCCCTCGGAGTGGGGGGTCTGGAAACACCATATATTTT.

The chain links TRBV29-1 to TRBJ1-2; 12 bases map to TRBD1. Per the germline V gene, CDR1 is SQVTM and CDR2 is ANQGSEA. The CDR3 is 17 residues long. V lost 2 bases and J lost 0; bases outside the gene matches: 7. CDR3 nucleotide sequence: TGCAGCGTTGAATCCCGTGGGACAGGGGGCCCTAACTATGGCTACACCTTC. Protein product: CSVESRGTGGPNYGYTF.

This chain joins TRBV9 and TRBJ2-1; TRBD2 might be the D (5 bases). V lost 0 bases, J lost 0 bases, and 13 bases lay in between. The germline CDR1 and CDR2 sequences are SGDLS and YYNGEE. The CDR3 length is 17 residues. The CDR3 protein is CASSVGSGLSSYNEQFF. The DNA of the CDR3 is TGTGCCAGCAGCGTAGGATCAGGACTCTCCTCCTACAATGAGCAGTTCTTC.

The chain couples TRBV27 to TRBJ2-3; 7 bases agree with TRBD2. The CDR3 totals 12 residues. Germline loops: CDR1 MNHEY, CDR2 SMNVEV (reference sequence). The V and J ends lost 7 bases and 14 bases, in that order; junction bases with no gene match: 12. As DNA, the CDR3 is TGTGCCAGCATAGAGTCGGGGGGAGCCTGGTATTTT. Translated, it gives CASIESGGAWYF.

The chain joins TRBV5-1 to TRBJ2-3; TRBD2 might be the D (5 bases). The CDR3 sequence is 13 residues long. Between the trimmed V and J ends, which lost 0 bases and 5 bases, there was a span of 7 bases. Germline CDR1 and CDR2: SGHRS and YFSETQ. The CDR3 here is CASSLARGDTQYF. Written as DNA, the CDR3 is TGCGCCAGCAGCTTGGCCCGGGGAGATACGCAGTATTTT.

The J gene is TRBJ2-1, the V gene TRBV4-2; 12 positions agree with TRBD2. Unmatched junction bases numbered 6, after V lost 1 base and J lost 2 bases. CDR3 length equals 18 residues. CDR1 and CDR2 (germline): LGHNA, YNFKEQ. CDR3 amino acids: CASSQVGLAGGPYNEQFF. In DNA form, the CDR3 reads TGTGCCAGCAGCCAAGTTGGCCTAGCGGGGGGGCCCTACAATGAGCAGTTCTTC.

This chain joins TRBV3-1 (or the pseudogene TRBV3-2) and TRBJ2-1; no clear D. There are 13 residues in the CDR3. Trimming cost V 4 bases and J 15 bases, with 19 bases left between them. Germline V gene lookup returns CDR1 LGHDT and CDR2 YNNKEL (reference sequence). The CDR3 reads CASSLKTQDESFF. In nucleotides, the CDR3 is TGTGCCAGCAGCCTCAAGACCCAGGATGAATCGTTCTTC.

The chain links TRBV6-6 to TRBJ1-5, with D hard to call. This CDR3 spans 14 amino acids. CDR1 and CDR2 (germline): MNHNY, SVGAGI (reference sequence). Trimming removed 6 bases from V and 5 bases from J, with 14 bases in between. The CDR3 bases are TGTGCCAGCAGCCCGGGTCCTACCGATCAGCCCCAGCATTTT. Translating it yields CASSPGPTDQPQHF.

V usage is TRBV7-9 and J usage is TRBJ1-1, with D hard to call. Deletions cut 3 bases from V and 7 bases from J, with 9 bases between. Looked up from germline, CDR1 is SEHNR and CDR2 is FQNEAQ (reference sequence). There are 12 residues in the CDR3. CDR3 DNA: TGTGCCAGCAGCTTCCCTCTGAGTGAAGCTTTCTTT. Translated, it gives CASSFPLSEAFF.

CDR3: CASSPRAGGIYNEQFF. The CDR3 DNA follows: TGTGCCAGCAGCCCGAGAGCGGGGGGGATATACAATGAGCAGTTCTTC. This chain uses TRBV7-2 with TRBJ2-1, with TRBD2 identical over 10 bases. The CDR3 is 16 amino acids. CDR1 SGHTA and CDR2 FQGNSA come from the germline V gene. V trimming: 5 bases; J trimming: 4 bases; junction bases outside the gene matches: 8.

The chain joins TRBV27 to TRBJ1-1; D perhaps matches TRBD1 (6 bases). The V and J ends lost 5 bases and 6 bases respectively, with 13 bases between them. There are 13 residues in the CDR3. Germline-derived CDR1 and CDR2 are MNHEY and SMNVEV (reference sequence). CDR3 DNA: TGTGCCAGCAGTCTACAGGGTTCCCCTGAAGCTTTCTTT. Translation: CASSLQGSPEAFF.

The chain carries TRBV21-1 and TRBJ1-3. TRBV21-1 counts as a pseudogene. The CDR3 extends over 14 amino acids. In nucleotides, the CDR3 is TGTGCCAGCAGCGGGAGGCAGGTTGGAAACACCATATATTTT. Translation: CASSGRQVGNTIYF.

The chain uses TRBV18 and TRBJ1-2, with 8 bases lining up with TRBD1. J gave up 6 bases and V 2 bases, and 8 bases lay outside the gene matches. Germline assignment: CDR1 KGHSH and CDR2 LQKENI. This CDR3 region has 15 residues. The CDR3: CASSPIAGGANGYTF. CDR3 sequence (DNA): TGTGCCAGCTCACCAATTGCAGGGGGCGCCAATGGCTACACCTTC.

The chain recombines TRBV6-4 with TRBJ2-3; D is possibly TRBD2 (5 bases). The germline V gene has CDR1 MRHNA and CDR2 SNTAGT. This CDR3 spans 12 amino acids. Trimming removed 3 bases from V and 6 bases from J, with 7 bases in between. The CDR3 sequence: CASSDGEDTQYF. In nucleotides, the CDR3 is TGTGCCAGCAGTGATGGGGAGGATACGCAGTATTTT.

V and J are TRBV10-3 and TRBJ1-3; D not certain. Germline assignment: CDR1 ENHRY and CDR2 SYGVKD. The V end lost 3 bases, the J end lost 7 bases, and 7 bases lay between the germline ends. The CDR3 loop spans 12 amino acids. The CDR3, as DNA: TGTGCCATCAGTGAAGGTAGCAACACCATATATTTT. As protein: CAISEGSNTIYF.

This clone was recorded once. The J gene is TRBJ1-2, the V gene TRBV7-2, with 9 bases matching TRBD1. The CDR3 is 14 residues long. Germline lookup yields CDR1 SGHTA and CDR2 FQGNSA. Trimming at V came to 3 bases and at J to 3 bases, leaving 2 bases not matched to a gene. Here the CDR3 DNA reads TGTGCCAGCAGCTTTCGACAGGGGGACTATGGCTACACCTTC. It specifies CASSFRQGDYGYTF.

This clone was recorded a few times. This rearrangement joins TRBV4-3 to TRBJ2-1; unclear D gene. The CDR3 is 14 residues long. The germline CDR1 and CDR2 sequences are LGHNA and YSLEER. Deletions cut 0 bases from V and 7 bases from J, with 10 bases between. CDR3 sequence reads: CASSQEGPTNEQFF. The DNA of the CDR3 is TGCGCCAGCAGCCAAGAGGGCCCCACGAATGAGCAGTTCTTC.

The rearrangement uses TRBV19 and TRBJ1-4; no definite D call. Trimming stripped 5 bases from V and 2 bases from J, with 15 bases between. Germline V gives CDR1 LNHDA, CDR2 SQIVND (reference sequence). CDR3 length: 16 residues. The CDR3 DNA is TGTGCCAGTAGTCGGCGAGGGAAAAGCACTAATGAAAAACTGTTTTTT. Translation gives CASSRRGKSTNEKLFF.

The chain joins TRBV2 to TRBJ1-6, with 7 bases aligning to TRBD1. CDR1 is SNHLY and CDR2 is FYNNEI in the germline V gene. The CDR3 is 14 residues long. Trimming removed 3 bases from V and 15 bases from J; junction bases left unmatched: 11. In DNA, the CDR3 is TGTGCCAGCAGTGAGACCTCCCCTACAGGGGTCCTCCACTTT. Protein sequence: CASSETSPTGVLHF. Together with reference TRBV2 and TRBJ1-6, the CDR3 gives the full variable domain: EPEVTQTPSHQVTQMGQEVILRCVPISNHLYFYWYRQILGQKVEFLVSFYNNEISEKSEIFDDQFSVERPDGSNFTLKIRSTKLEDSAMYFCASSETSPTGVLHFGNGTRLTVT.

The chain combines TRBV5-1 with TRBJ1-2; 9 bases match TRBD1. The CDR3 is 15 amino acids. CDR1 and CDR2 (germline): SGHRS, YFSETQ. Trimming at V came to 0 bases and at J to 5 bases, leaving 5 bases not matched to a gene. CDR3 residues: CASSLDTGQGYGYTF. CDR3 nucleotides: TGCGCCAGCAGCTTGGATACAGGACAGGGGTATGGCTACACCTTC.

Points on this clone: Other DNA sequences in this specimen translate into the identical CDR3. V is TRBV7-3 and J is TRBJ2-3; D ambiguous. The CDR3 is 14 residues long. Germline-derived CDR1 and CDR2 are SGHTA and FQGTGA. Trimming took off 6 bases at V and 0 bases at J, with 10 bases between the two ends. This CDR3 reads CASSAGPSTDTQYF. The CDR3 bases are TGTGCCAGCAGTGCTGGGCCCAGCACAGATACGCAGTATTTT.

The genes are TRBV7-2 and TRBJ2-7, with D possibly TRBD2 on 6 matching bases. The V end lost 1 base, the J end lost 6 bases, and 10 bases lay between the germline ends. CDR1 is SGHTA and CDR2 is FQGNSA in the germline V gene. The CDR3 totals 13 residues. CDR3 in DNA: TGTGCCAGCAGCTTAGGTATCGGGGGCGAGCAGTACTTC. Translating it yields CASSLGIGGEQYF.

This chain joins TRBV9 and TRBJ1-1, with D possibly TRBD1 on 6 matching bases. Trimming removed 4 bases at V and 5 bases at J, with 18 bases between. This CDR3 spans 15 amino acids. In germline, CDR1 is SGDLS, CDR2 YYNGEE. The CDR3 DNA follows: TGTGCCAGCAGCCCCCAACAGGGACCGGTGACTGAAGCTTTCTTT. This encodes CASSPQQGPVTEAFF.